This is a list of T cell receptor beta chains from one sample in a study of cytomegalovirus exposure and HLA in healthy donors. Repertoires were generated with immunoSEQ multiplex PCR, while TCRdb's copy carries only in-frame clones and drops some. The sample consists of about 120,000 clones, around four fifths of them appearing once. Sequencing used PBMCs. The source of these receptors is a human donor in good health. Both conserved end residues are trimmed from each CDR3. Size tells how often a clone was seen (once, few, many) or the class of an expanded clone, and some rows leave it out.

cdr3_length: 12
clone_size: few
j_call: TRBJ2-7
v_call: TRBV5-6
cdr3_aa: ASSWTSGLLEQY

cdr3_length: 16
clone_size: .
j_call: TRBJ2-1
v_call: TRBV13
cdr3_aa: ASRSTSGGPTGYNEQF

cdr3_length: 12
clone_size: .
j_call: TRBJ2-7
v_call: TRBV21-1
cdr3_aa: ATRAGLHVHEQY

cdr3_length: 16
clone_size: once
j_call: TRBJ1-1
v_call: TRBV28
cdr3_aa: ASMPGGEFSYPRIRSF

cdr3_length: 13
clone_size: .
j_call: TRBJ2-1
v_call: TRBV5-4
cdr3_aa: ASRRAPVDNSEQF

cdr3_length: 12
clone_size: .
j_call: TRBJ2-1
v_call: TRBV5-4
cdr3_aa: ASSLNGGAYEQF

cdr3_length: 10
clone_size: .
j_call: TRBJ2-3
v_call: TRBV6-5
cdr3_aa: ASSGDNIAQY

cdr3_length: 12
clone_size: .
j_call: TRBJ1-2
v_call: TRBV13
cdr3_aa: ASSSTGAVYGYT

cdr3_length: 12
clone_size: .
j_call: TRBJ1-2
v_call: TRBV14
cdr3_aa: ASSQVGGTHGYT

cdr3_length: 15
clone_size: .
j_call: TRBJ1-3
v_call: TRBV28
cdr3_aa: ASRDKGQGIFGNTIY

cdr3_length: 12
clone_size: .
j_call: TRBJ2-7
v_call: TRBV9
cdr3_aa: ASSVLAGGGEQY

cdr3_length: 15
clone_size: .
j_call: TRBJ1-3
v_call: TRBV2
cdr3_aa: ASTGLWSPLRGNTIY

cdr3_length: 13
clone_size: .
j_call: TRBJ2-7
v_call: TRBV6-5
cdr3_aa: ASSYFNSGGNEQY

cdr3_length: 11
clone_size: .
j_call: TRBJ2-7
v_call: TRBV6-5
cdr3_aa: ASSYPGSYEQY

cdr3_length: 11
clone_size: many
j_call: TRBJ1-5
v_call: TRBV6-1
cdr3_aa: ASSTSPNQPQH

cdr3_length: 14
clone_size: .
j_call: TRBJ2-1
v_call: TRBV7-6
cdr3_aa: ASSTQGQSSYNEQF

cdr3_length: 19
clone_size: .
j_call: TRBJ2-1
v_call: TRBV5-1
cdr3_aa: ASSSDRVGTPLTIAYNEQF

cdr3_length: 11
clone_size: few
j_call: TRBJ2-5
v_call: TRBV5-8
cdr3_aa: ASSGAARETQY

cdr3_length: 14
clone_size: .
j_call: TRBJ2-3
v_call: TRBV27
cdr3_aa: ASSFLAGALTDTQY

cdr3_length: 12
clone_size: few
j_call: TRBJ2-3
v_call: TRBV7-6
cdr3_aa: ASSLVGGPDTQY

cdr3_length: 12
clone_size: .
j_call: TRBJ1-4
v_call: TRBV5-1
cdr3_aa: ASSHGTGDEKLF

cdr3_length: 9
clone_size: .
j_call: TRBJ2-7
v_call: TRBV20-1
cdr3_aa: SARRGDEQY

cdr3_length: 13
clone_size: .
j_call: TRBJ2-7
v_call: TRBV7-9
cdr3_aa: ASSHTGIDANEQY

cdr3_length: 13
clone_size: .
j_call: TRBJ2-7
v_call: TRBV5-1
cdr3_aa: ASSLQAASSYEQY

cdr3_length: 10
clone_size: .
j_call: TRBJ2-7
v_call: TRBV5-8
cdr3_aa: ASSTGWDRGF

cdr3_length: 13
clone_size: .
j_call: TRBJ1-2
v_call: TRBV7-8
cdr3_aa: ASSPTTTGESGYT

cdr3_length: 12
clone_size: .
j_call: TRBJ1-5
v_call: TRBV27
cdr3_aa: ASSSRQTNQPQH

cdr3_length: 12
clone_size: once
j_call: TRBJ1-2
v_call: TRBV6-1
cdr3_aa: ASSEGTVNYGYT

cdr3_length: 15
clone_size: .
j_call: TRBJ2-6
v_call: TRBV5-6
cdr3_aa: ASSFTGTIPGANVLT

cdr3_length: 12
clone_size: .
j_call: TRBJ1-5
v_call: TRBV28
cdr3_aa: ASRLGQNYQPQH

cdr3_length: 11
clone_size: .
j_call: TRBJ1-5
v_call: TRBV5-6
cdr3_aa: ASSATGNQPQH

cdr3_length: 12
clone_size: .
j_call: TRBJ1-1
v_call: TRBV6-5
cdr3_aa: ASSGSGWGTEAF

cdr3_length: 15
clone_size: .
j_call: TRBJ1-3
v_call: TRBV7-9
cdr3_aa: ASSLRPQGKIGNTIY

cdr3_length: 13
clone_size: .
j_call: TRBJ1-6
v_call: TRBV2
cdr3_aa: ASRGYRDLNSPLH

cdr3_length: 14
clone_size: .
j_call: TRBJ2-1
v_call: TRBV29-1
cdr3_aa: SVLTGSGALRNEQF

cdr3_length: 12
clone_size: .
j_call: TRBJ1-2
v_call: TRBV29-1
cdr3_aa: SVASMYGSYGYT

cdr3_length: 12
clone_size: .
j_call: TRBJ2-5
v_call: TRBV28
cdr3_aa: ASSSGTSRETQY

cdr3_length: 12
clone_size: few
j_call: TRBJ1-5
v_call: TRBV19
cdr3_aa: ATSGQGGNQPQH

cdr3_length: 12
clone_size: .
j_call: TRBJ2-4
v_call: TRBV7-8
cdr3_aa: ASSFTSGGDIQY

cdr3_length: 12
clone_size: once
j_call: TRBJ2-3
v_call: TRBV13
cdr3_aa: ASSFRGGVDTQY

cdr3_length: 12
clone_size: .
j_call: TRBJ2-2
v_call: TRBV18
cdr3_aa: ASSPGQDTGELF

cdr3_length: 12
clone_size: .
j_call: TRBJ2-3
v_call: TRBV12-5
cdr3_aa: ASGSGNSGDTQY

cdr3_length: 13
clone_size: .
j_call: TRBJ1-1
v_call: TRBV18
cdr3_aa: ASSPPGVGNTEAF

cdr3_length: 13
clone_size: few
j_call: TRBJ1-5
v_call: TRBV2
cdr3_aa: ASSGQEMSNQPQH

cdr3_length: 14
clone_size: once
j_call: TRBJ2-3
v_call: TRBV19
cdr3_aa: ASRLAGGPSADTQY

cdr3_length: 12
clone_size: few
j_call: TRBJ2-4
v_call: TRBV5-6
cdr3_aa: ASSLEGVGSIQY

cdr3_length: 11
clone_size: .
j_call: TRBJ2-3
v_call: TRBV19
cdr3_aa: ASSIGLADTQY

cdr3_length: 15
clone_size: .
j_call: TRBJ1-6
v_call: TRBV4-2
cdr3_aa: ASSQDLVGTGDSPLH

cdr3_length: 13
clone_size: .
j_call: TRBJ2-2
v_call: TRBV5-1
cdr3_aa: ASSQQGANDGELF

cdr3_length: 13
clone_size: .
j_call: TRBJ1-6
v_call: TRBV4-2
cdr3_aa: ASSPLLQLNSPLH

cdr3_length: 14
clone_size: .
j_call: TRBJ1-3
v_call: TRBV5-1
cdr3_aa: ASSLRDGYRGNTIY